A single sample is the source of the 29 T cell receptor beta chains below, sequenced in a study of shared clonotypes between healthy human individuals. TCRdb's table, derived via immunoSEQ multiplex PCR, lists solely in-frame clones and lacks some. The table includes 2,100,000 or so clones, around 95% detected once. The sequenced material came from naive CD4+ T cells sorted from blood. Documented subset: CD45RA+ positively selected. The receptors come from a young man in good health.

V gene TRBV4-3 combines with J gene TRBJ2-7, with TRBD2 identical over 13 bases. V gave up 1 base and J gave up 1 base; unmatched junction bases: 7. Germline V gene data show CDR1 as LGHNA and CDR2 as YSLEER. This CDR3 is 18 amino acids long. CDR3: CASSQVFGTSGKSYEQYF. The CDR3 DNA is TGCGCCAGCAGCCAAGTCTTCGGGACTAGCGGGAAGTCCTACGAGCAGTACTTC.

The chain uses TRBV19 and TRBJ2-6, with TRBD1 identical over 7 bases. The CDR3 is 19 amino acids. Germline assignment: CDR1 LNHDA and CDR2 SQIVND (reference sequence). V lost 5 bases to trimming and J lost 2 bases; unmatched junction nucleotides: 15. CDR3 region: CASSVDRTHHPAGANVLTF. The CDR3 DNA reads TGTGCCAGTAGTGTGGACAGGACCCACCATCCGGCTGGGGCCAACGTCCTGACTTTC.

This chain joins TRBV28 and TRBJ2-7, with 8 positions matching TRBD2. CDR3 length equals 18 residues. V shed 3 bases and J 5 bases; nucleotides not matched to a gene: 18. Germline CDR1 MDHEN, CDR2 SYDVKM. CDR3 in amino acids: CASSFPRGSGILRDEQYF. The CDR3 DNA reads TGTGCCAGCAGTTTCCCCCGCGGTAGCGGGATTCTGAGGGACGAGCAGTACTTC.

V usage is TRBV11-2 and J usage is TRBJ2-1; a possible D gene is TRBD1 (7 bases). The CDR3 runs to 17 residues. The germline CDR1 and CDR2 sequences are SGHAT and FQNNGV. The V end was cut by 4 bases, the J end by 3 bases, with 19 bases between. DNA of the CDR3: TGTGCCAGCAGCTATACGCTCAGGGGGGCGGGCTACAATGAGCAGTTCTTC. This codes for CASSYTLRGAGYNEQFF.

The V and J genes are TRBV5-6 and TRBJ1-1; D is unclear. This CDR3 has 13 residues. Germline assignment: CDR1 SGHDT and CDR2 YYEEEE. V was trimmed by 4 bases and J by 8 bases, leaving 15 bases between them. The CDR3 sequence is CASSVVRIVEAFF. DNA for the CDR3: TGTGCCAGCAGCGTTGTGAGGATAGTCGAAGCTTTCTTT.

This rearrangement joins TRBV10-3 to TRBJ2-6, with a possible D match to TRBD2 (6 bases). The CDR3 runs 17 residues. V dropped 3 bases and J dropped 0 bases, with 12 bases sitting between them. CDR1 ENHRY and CDR2 SYGVKD come from the germline V gene. The CDR3 DNA follows: TGTGCCATCAGTGACGGGCAGGAGGGCTCTGGGGCCAACGTCCTGACTTTC. This encodes CAISDGQEGSGANVLTF.

The V and J genes are TRBV7-9 and TRBJ2-3, with D perhaps matching TRBD2 (5 bases). The CDR3 sequence is 15 residues long. Germline loops: CDR1 SEHNR, CDR2 FQNEAQ (reference sequence). Trimming removed 4 bases at V and 2 bases at J, with 13 bases between. This CDR3 reads CASSSDGLPTDTQYF. The DNA for the CDR3 is TGTGCCAGCAGCTCTGATGGACTTCCCACAGATACGCAGTATTTT.

This chain links TRBV6-6 with TRBJ1-1; D is unclear. The V and J ends lost 6 bases and 4 bases respectively, with 9 bases between them. The CDR3 sequence is 12 residues long. CDR1 is MNHNY, CDR2 SVGAGI, per germline (reference sequence). The CDR3 bases are TGTGCCAGCAGAGCCAGTGCCACTGAAGCTTTCTTT. Amino acids: CASRASATEAFF.

The rearrangement links TRBV12-5 to TRBJ2-1, with TRBD2 matching over 13 bases. Trimming took 4 bases from V and 8 from J; bases not matched to a gene: 8. In germline, CDR1 is LGHNT, CDR2 FRNRAP. The CDR3 spans 16 residues. The CDR3 region has the DNA TGTGCTAGTGGTTCGATACTCGGGACTAGCGGGGATGAGCAGTTCTTC. This sequence encodes CASGSILGTSGDEQFF.

The rearrangement uses TRBV19 and TRBJ2-7, with D maybe TRBD2 (6 bases). Between the trimmed V and J ends, which lost 4 bases and 7 bases, there was a span of 14 bases. The germline CDR1 and CDR2 sequences are LNHDA and SQIVND (reference sequence). The CDR3 consists of 13 residues. CDR3 nucleotide sequence: TGTGCCAGTAGTAACCTTGGAGGGACGGAGCAGTACTTC. Translated: CASSNLGGTEQYF.

The genes are TRBV6-4 and TRBJ1-6; D perhaps matches TRBD1 (5 bases). The germline V gene encodes CDR1 MRHNA and CDR2 SNTAGT. V lost 1 base, J lost 10 bases, and 11 bases lay in between. This CDR3 has 14 residues. The CDR3 is CASSDWGLGSPLHF. The CDR3 region has the DNA TGTGCCAGCAGTGACTGGGGCTTGGGATCACCCCTCCACTTT.

This chain uses TRBV2 with TRBJ2-7; D call uncertain. The CDR3 spans 13 residues. Germline values: CDR1 SNHLY, CDR2 FYNNEI. V shed 2 bases and J shed 2 bases, with 7 bases lying between them. The CDR3 DNA reads as TGTGCCAGCAGTGAACAGACTCCCTACGAGCAGTACTTC. Amino acids: CASSEQTPYEQYF.

This chain connects TRBV29-1 to TRBJ1-1; a weak D match, TRBD1 (5 bases). This CDR3 comprises 13 residues. V lost 5 bases, J lost 5 bases, and 15 bases lay in between. CDR1 and CDR2 from the germline V gene are SQVTM and ANQGSEA. The CDR3 nucleotides are TGCAGCGTTTCGGGGGGTGGCAGGACTGAAGCTTTCTTT. Translation gives CSVSGGGRTEAFF.

This rearrangement joins TRBV2 to TRBJ2-2, with 9 bases aligning to TRBD2. The CDR3 is 15 amino acids. CDR1 is SNHLY, CDR2 FYNNEI, per germline. J gave up 5 bases and V 7 bases, and 8 bases lay outside the gene matches. The CDR3 DNA reads TGTGCCAGCATTTGGACTAGCGAGGGTACCGGGGAGCTGTTTTTT. It translates to CASIWTSEGTGELFF.

This clone was seen only once. The chain uses TRBV2 and TRBJ2-5, with TRBD1 matching 10 bases. The V gene end was trimmed by 8 bases and the J gene end by 4 bases; junction bases not matched to a gene: 1. Germline V gene data show CDR1 as SNHLY and CDR2 as FYNNEI. The CDR3 is 12 residues long. CDR3 sequence (DNA): TGTGCCAGCGGGGACAGGGGAGAGACCCAGTACTTC. Encoded protein: CASGDRGETQYF. The entire variable domain, with the rest obtained from reference TRBV2 and TRBJ2-5, is as follows: EPEVTQTPSHQVTQMGQEVILRCVPISNHLYFYWYRQILGQKVEFLVSFYNNEISEKSEIFDDQFSVERPDGSNFTLKIRSTKLEDSAMYFCASGDRGETQYFGPGTRLLVL.

The V and J genes are TRBV10-3 and TRBJ1-1; 9 bases map to TRBD1. CDR1 and CDR2 from the germline V gene are ENHRY and SYGVKD. V was pared by 0 bases and J by 5 bases, with 4 bases of the junction left unmatched. The CDR3 spans 15 residues. The CDR3 DNA follows: TGTGCCATCAGTGAGTCTACAGGGGGCCGTACTGAAGCTTTCTTT. Encoded protein: CAISESTGGRTEAFF.

The chain joins TRBV5-1 to TRBJ1-1; no reliable D call. Per the germline V gene, CDR1 is SGHRS and CDR2 is YFSETQ. The V end lost 1 base, the J end lost 2 bases, and 12 bases lay between the germline ends. This CDR3 is built from 15 residues. CDR3 bases: TGCGCCAGCAGCTTGTCCCCGGGAATAAACACTGAAGCTTTCTTT. Translating it yields CASSLSPGINTEAFF.

This rearrangement joins TRBV27 to TRBJ2-5; D possibly corresponds to TRBD2 (6 bases). The CDR3 extends over 14 amino acids. The V end was cut by 5 bases, the J end by 5 bases, with 15 bases between. The germline V gene has CDR1 MNHEY and CDR2 SMNVEV (reference sequence). CDR3 amino acids: CASSRWGDGETQYF. The CDR3 nucleotides read TGTGCCAGCAGTCGCTGGGGGGACGGGGAGACCCAGTACTTC.

The V gene is TRBV5-4, the J gene TRBJ2-2, with D possibly being TRBD2 (6 bases). CDR1 and CDR2 (germline): SGHNT, YYREEE (reference sequence). The CDR3 has 15 residues. Trimming stripped 4 bases from V and 5 bases from J, with 15 bases between. The CDR3 sequence: CASSPEAGRTGELFF. CDR3 bases: TGTGCCAGCAGCCCAGAAGCAGGGAGGACCGGGGAGCTGTTTTTT. The entire variable domain, with the rest obtained from reference TRBV5-4 and TRBJ2-2, is as follows: ETGVTQSPTHLIKTRGQQVTLRCSSQSGHNTVSWYQQALGQGPQFIFQYYREEENGRGNFPPRFSGLQFPNYSSELNVNALELDDSALYLCASSPEAGRTGELFFGEGSRLTVL.

The chain recombines TRBV7-6 with TRBJ1-1; D might be TRBD1 (5 bases). This CDR3 region has 14 residues. Per germline, CDR1 SGHVS and CDR2 FNYEAQ. V was trimmed by 4 bases and J by 6 bases, leaving 15 bases between them. CDR3 in amino acids: CASSSSRGRAEAFF. The CDR3 DNA sequence: TGTGCCAGCAGCTCAAGCCGGGGGAGGGCTGAAGCTTTCTTT.

This chain uses TRBV28 with TRBJ1-1, with D hard to call. CDR1 is MDHEN, CDR2 SYDVKM, per germline. The V gene lost 2 bases and the J gene lost 4 bases, with 11 bases spanning the gap. The CDR3 is 14 residues long. The CDR3: CASSLERLGTEAFF. DNA of the CDR3: TGTGCCAGCAGTTTAGAGCGTTTGGGCACTGAAGCTTTCTTT.

The V and J genes are TRBV28 and TRBJ1-6, with D uncertain. V lost 3 bases, J lost 10 bases, and 10 bases lay in between. Germline values: CDR1 MDHEN, CDR2 SYDVKM. The CDR3 runs to 13 residues. CDR3 amino acids: CASSFSGSSPLHF. The CDR3 nucleotides are TGTGCCAGCAGTTTCTCGGGGAGCTCACCCCTCCACTTT.

The V call is TRBV6-4, the J call TRBJ2-4, with TRBD2 identical over 8 bases. The CDR3 is made up of 14 amino acids. V lost 5 bases and J lost 6; bases outside the gene matches: 6. Germline loops: CDR1 MRHNA, CDR2 SNTAGT. The CDR3 DNA reads as TGTGCCAGCAGTCAGTTTGCGGGGGGAAACATTCAGTACTTC. It yields the protein CASSQFAGGNIQYF.

This rearrangement joins TRBV10-3 to TRBJ1-3; no clear D gene. V was shortened by 8 bases and J by 0 bases, with 8 bases between the two germline ends. Germline values: CDR1 ENHRY, CDR2 SYGVKD. The CDR3 loop spans 13 amino acids. The CDR3 loop is CAIRLASGNTIYF. CDR3 sequence (DNA): TGTGCCATCCGACTAGCCTCTGGAAACACCATATATTTT.

This sequence joins TRBV6-1 and TRBJ2-5, with D maybe TRBD2 (6 bases). V dropped 10 bases and J dropped 8 bases, with 14 bases sitting between them. The CDR3 has 11 amino acids. Looked up from germline, CDR1 is MNHNS and CDR2 is SASEGT. The DNA for the CDR3 is TGTGCCACTTGGGACTCAGCTACCCAGTACTTC. Its protein is CATWDSATQYF.

On this clone itself: The identical CDR3 is also encoded by other nucleotide sequences in the sample. The rearrangement uses TRBV6-5 and TRBJ2-7; 7 bases are shared with TRBD1. The CDR3 is 14 residues long. Per germline, CDR1 MNHEY and CDR2 SVGAGI. The junction had 5 bases not matched to a gene; V was cut back by 6 bases and J by 0 bases. The CDR3 loop is CASSSRQGSYEQYF. CDR3 bases: TGTGCCAGCAGCTCCCGACAGGGCTCCTACGAGCAGTACTTC.

This sequence joins TRBV18 and TRBJ1-6, with unresolved D. V was trimmed by 3 bases and J by 0 bases, leaving 3 bases between them. The CDR3 totals 14 residues. Germline values: CDR1 KGHSH, CDR2 LQKENI. The CDR3: CASSPRSYNSPLHF. The CDR3 nucleotides are TGTGCCAGCTCACCTCGCTCCTATAATTCACCCCTCCACTTT.

The V gene is TRBV19, the J gene TRBJ2-7, with 11 bases matching TRBD1. The germline V gene encodes CDR1 LNHDA and CDR2 SQIVND (reference sequence). With 7 bases clipped from V and 6 bases from J, the junction kept 8 bases outside the gene matches. The CDR3 spans 14 residues. In nucleotides, the CDR3 is TGTGCCAGTAACCTCGGACAGGGGGCGAGCGAGCAGTACTTC. Translated, it gives CASNLGQGASEQYF.

The J gene is TRBJ2-2, the V gene TRBV7-2, with D maybe TRBD2 (6 bases). Trimming took 6 bases from V and 0 from J, leaving 11 bases between them. The CDR3 covers 15 residues. Germline CDR1 is SGHTA and CDR2 is FQGNSA. The CDR3 sequence: CASRSGLANTGELFF. DNA of the CDR3: TGTGCCAGCAGATCGGGACTGGCGAACACCGGGGAGCTGTTTTTT.